This record concerns one T cell receptor (beta chain) sequence. Antigen: not known. The data originate from a study of T cell repertoires in cytomegalovirus infection. At the level of the study: Selected CMV epitopes included recently identified HLA-C-restricted ones as well as well-studied HLA-B-restricted ones. Carrying CMV and the relevant HLA type showed in public TCR beta signatures. Study outcomes and limitations: Ex vivo responses were dominated by HLA-C-restricted CMV-specific TCR beta clonotypes.

Each CDR3 protein gets one entry after TCRdb re-called the reads with MiXCR. The sample includes under 120,000 distinct CDR3 sequences, roughly 39% seen only once; the top ten take about two thirds. The germline V gene has CDR1 SGDLS and CDR2 YYNGEE. V gave up 4 bases and J gave up 4 bases; unmatched junction bases: 8. The CDR3 runs 14 residues. The sequence derives from a human donor in good health (CMV status not recorded). Some clones in this sample may be carry-over from other donors' samples. The chain combines TRBV9 with TRBJ2-7; 7 bases align to TRBD1. This specimen was CD8+ T cells from cultured PBMCs, taken from culture after CMV antigen stimulation. The CDR3 is CASSPTGQLYEQYF. The CDR3 DNA reads as TGTGCCAGCAGCCCCACGGGACAGCTTTACGAGCAGTACTTC. Full variable domain (outside the CDR3, taken from reference TRBV9 and TRBJ2-7): DSGVTQTPKHLITATGQRVTLRCSPRSGDLSVYWYQQSLDQGLQFLIQYYNGEERAKGNILERFSAQQFPDLHSELNLSSLELGDSALYFCASSPTGQLYEQYFGPGTRLTVT.